This is a list of T cell receptor beta chains from one sample in a study of T cell repertoires in cytomegalovirus infection. TCRdb reprocessed the reads with MiXCR, giving one entry per CDR3 protein. Here the sample spans roughly 180,000 distinct CDR3 sequences, about a sixth being singletons. Sequencing used CD8+ T cells from PBMCs. These receptors were taken from a human donor in good health (CMV status not recorded). Some clones in this sample may be carry-over from other donors' samples. The CDR3 runs from the conserved cysteine through the conserved F or W. The order of the fields is CDR3 length, V gene, D gene, J gene, clone size, CDR3 DNA, CDR3 protein. D genes are given only for firm matches. The size entry is marked missing in some rows and otherwise reads once, few, many or a size class.

length: 14
V: TRBV7-9
D: TRBD2
J: TRBJ2-7
size: NA
DNA: TGTGCCAGCAGCTCAATAGCGGGGACGGGGGAGCAGTACTTC
CDR3: CASSSIAGTGEQYF

length: 14
V: TRBV27
D: NA
J: TRBJ2-7
size: NA
DNA: TGTGCCAGCAACCCCCTAGGGGAATCCTACGAGCAGTACTTC
CDR3: CASNPLGESYEQYF

length: 19
V: TRBV29-1
D: TRBD2
J: TRBJ2-1
size: NA
DNA: TGCAGCGTTGAAGGGGGTTTTGGTGGCGGGGGGACACGAGTCAATGAGCAGTTCTTC
CDR3: CSVEGGFGGGGTRVNEQFF

length: 14
V: TRBV30
D: TRBD2
J: TRBJ2-7
size: few
DNA: TGTGCCTGGAGCTCCGGGACTAGCGGCTACGAGCAGTACTTC
CDR3: CAWSSGTSGYEQYF

length: 14
V: TRBV6-2/TRBV6-3
D: NA
J: TRBJ2-1
size: NA
DNA: TGTGCCAGCAGTCTCCGGGACATTTACAATGAGCAGTTCTTC
CDR3: CASSLRDIYNEQFF

length: 18
V: TRBV27
D: TRBD1
J: TRBJ2-7
size: NA
DNA: TGTGCCAGCAGTTCCGACTTTTTGACAGGGGGCAAATCCTACGAGCAGTACTTC
CDR3: CASSSDFLTGGKSYEQYF

length: 15
V: TRBV7-6
D: TRBD1
J: TRBJ2-7
size: few
DNA: TGTGCCAGCAGCTTAGAGTACAGGGGGTCCTACGAGCAGTACTTC
CDR3: CASSLEYRGSYEQYF

length: 13
V: TRBV7-2
D: TRBD1
J: TRBJ1-6
size: NA
DNA: TGTGCCAGCACCGGACAGGGAAATTCACCCCTCCACTTT
CDR3: CASTGQGNSPLHF

length: 15
V: TRBV20-1
D: TRBD1
J: TRBJ1-1
size: NA
DNA: TGCAGTGCTAGAGATCTAGGGACAGGGAGTACTGAAGCTTTCTTT
CDR3: CSARDLGTGSTEAFF

length: 15
V: TRBV12-5
D: NA
J: TRBJ2-1
size: few
DNA: TGTGCTAGTGGTTTGGTACGAGTGTTGCAGGGAGAGCAGTTCTTC
CDR3: CASGLVRVLQGEQFF

length: 14
V: TRBV7-2
D: TRBD1
J: TRBJ2-5
size: many
DNA: TGTGCCAGCAGCTTGGGACAGGGGTTGGAGACCCAGTACTTC
CDR3: CASSLGQGLETQYF

length: 15
V: TRBV5-6
D: NA
J: TRBJ2-1
size: NA
DNA: TGTGCCAGCAGCTTGGAGTACGGATCCTACAATGAGCAGTTCTTC
CDR3: CASSLEYGSYNEQFF

length: 17
V: TRBV6-6
D: NA
J: TRBJ1-1
size: few
DNA: TGTGCCAGCCTTTCCCCCTGGGACACTCTTAAGAAAACTGAAGCTTTCTTT
CDR3: CASLSPWDTLKKTEAFF

length: 14
V: TRBV6-1
D: NA
J: TRBJ2-1
size: few
DNA: TGTGCCAGCAAGGGGGGGCCTTCAGTTGGCGAGCAGTTCTTC
CDR3: CASKGGPSVGEQFF

length: 16
V: TRBV12-3/TRBV12-4
D: TRBD2
J: TRBJ2-1
size: NA
DNA: TGTGCCAGCAGAGCCACGGGGGGACTAGCGTTGCATGAGCAGTTCTTC
CDR3: CASRATGGLALHEQFF

length: 13
V: TRBV7-9
D: NA
J: TRBJ1-5
size: few
DNA: TGTGCCAGCACCCAAGATAGCAATCAGCCCCAGCATTTT
CDR3: CASTQDSNQPQHF